This T cell receptor (beta chain) stems from a study of cytomegalovirus exposure and HLA in healthy donors. Overall study: A subsequent analysis stated that the approximately 120 validation repertoires were run on the same platform as the roughly 710 first-cohort repertoires.

The V gene end was trimmed by 0 bases and the J gene end by 3 bases; junction bases not matched to a gene: 8. CDR3 length equals 17 residues. Germline assignment: CDR1 SGHRS and CDR2 YFSETQ. Profiling relied on immunoSEQ multiplex PCR, and the TCRdb table lists in-frame clones only, not all of them. The table records about 190,000 clones, about 80% of them present only once. This sequence originates from a woman younger than 30 in good health and CMV-seropositive. The chain is built from TRBV5-1 and TRBJ2-7, with 11 bases fitting TRBD1. The sequenced sample consisted of PBMCs. CDR3 region: CASSLVFPGTGGYEQYF. The CDR3 bases are TGCGCCAGCAGCTTGGTATTTCCTGGGACAGGGGGCTACGAGCAGTACTTC. The full variable domain, with the rest looked up from reference TRBV5-1 and TRBJ2-7, is KAGVTQTPRYLIKTRGQQVTLSCSPISGHRSVSWYQQTPGQGLQFLFEYFSETQRNKGNFPGRFSGRQFSNSRSEMNVSTLELGDSALYLCASSLVFPGTGGYEQYFGPGTRLTVT.